This TCR beta chain was identified in a study of OX40 agonist ivuxolimab in advanced cancers. Study as a whole: Ivuxolimab, an antibody that agonizes OX40 (CD134), was administered to the patients. Prior anti-PD-1, anti-PD-L1 or anti-CTLA-4 therapy was allowed; 40% to 50% had some. Overall study findings and caveats: People who partly responded at 0.1-3.0 mg/kg had some of the least clonal expansion seen.

Exclusion of a patient followed from autoimmune disease history or systemic immunosuppression. In the case of this clone: Antigen: not known.

The CDR3 contains 12 residues. Germline V gives CDR1 LGHNA, CDR2 YSLEER. V lost 3 bases to trimming and J lost 7 bases, with 10 bases between them. TCRdb's copy holds only in-frame clones and misses some; the assay was immunoSEQ multiplex PCR. The sample lists 44,000 or so clones, 88% occurring once. The receptor comes from an adult with an advanced solid tumor such as melanoma, head and neck, liver or kidney cancer. This chain uses TRBV4-3 with TRBJ2-7; D unresolved. The source was CD4+ or CD8+ T cells sorted from blood, collected in a trial of the OX40 agonist ivuxolimab. CDR3 bases: TGCGCCAGCAGCCAGCCGGGCTTGGAGCAGTACTTC. It codes for CASSQPGLEQYF.